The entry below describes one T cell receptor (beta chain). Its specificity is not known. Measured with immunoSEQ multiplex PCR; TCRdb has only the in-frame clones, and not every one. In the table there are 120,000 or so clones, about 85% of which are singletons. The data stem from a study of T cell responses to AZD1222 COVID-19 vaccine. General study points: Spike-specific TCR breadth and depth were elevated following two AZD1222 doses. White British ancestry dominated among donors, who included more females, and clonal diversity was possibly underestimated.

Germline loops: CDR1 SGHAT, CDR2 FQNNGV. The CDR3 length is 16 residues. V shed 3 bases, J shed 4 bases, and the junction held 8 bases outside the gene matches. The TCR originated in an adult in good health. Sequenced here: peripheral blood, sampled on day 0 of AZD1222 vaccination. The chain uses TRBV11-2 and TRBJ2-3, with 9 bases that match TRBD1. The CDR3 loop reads CASSFGHRGLADTQYF. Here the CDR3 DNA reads TGTGCCAGCAGCTTTGGGCACAGGGGGCTAGCAGATACGCAGTATTTT.